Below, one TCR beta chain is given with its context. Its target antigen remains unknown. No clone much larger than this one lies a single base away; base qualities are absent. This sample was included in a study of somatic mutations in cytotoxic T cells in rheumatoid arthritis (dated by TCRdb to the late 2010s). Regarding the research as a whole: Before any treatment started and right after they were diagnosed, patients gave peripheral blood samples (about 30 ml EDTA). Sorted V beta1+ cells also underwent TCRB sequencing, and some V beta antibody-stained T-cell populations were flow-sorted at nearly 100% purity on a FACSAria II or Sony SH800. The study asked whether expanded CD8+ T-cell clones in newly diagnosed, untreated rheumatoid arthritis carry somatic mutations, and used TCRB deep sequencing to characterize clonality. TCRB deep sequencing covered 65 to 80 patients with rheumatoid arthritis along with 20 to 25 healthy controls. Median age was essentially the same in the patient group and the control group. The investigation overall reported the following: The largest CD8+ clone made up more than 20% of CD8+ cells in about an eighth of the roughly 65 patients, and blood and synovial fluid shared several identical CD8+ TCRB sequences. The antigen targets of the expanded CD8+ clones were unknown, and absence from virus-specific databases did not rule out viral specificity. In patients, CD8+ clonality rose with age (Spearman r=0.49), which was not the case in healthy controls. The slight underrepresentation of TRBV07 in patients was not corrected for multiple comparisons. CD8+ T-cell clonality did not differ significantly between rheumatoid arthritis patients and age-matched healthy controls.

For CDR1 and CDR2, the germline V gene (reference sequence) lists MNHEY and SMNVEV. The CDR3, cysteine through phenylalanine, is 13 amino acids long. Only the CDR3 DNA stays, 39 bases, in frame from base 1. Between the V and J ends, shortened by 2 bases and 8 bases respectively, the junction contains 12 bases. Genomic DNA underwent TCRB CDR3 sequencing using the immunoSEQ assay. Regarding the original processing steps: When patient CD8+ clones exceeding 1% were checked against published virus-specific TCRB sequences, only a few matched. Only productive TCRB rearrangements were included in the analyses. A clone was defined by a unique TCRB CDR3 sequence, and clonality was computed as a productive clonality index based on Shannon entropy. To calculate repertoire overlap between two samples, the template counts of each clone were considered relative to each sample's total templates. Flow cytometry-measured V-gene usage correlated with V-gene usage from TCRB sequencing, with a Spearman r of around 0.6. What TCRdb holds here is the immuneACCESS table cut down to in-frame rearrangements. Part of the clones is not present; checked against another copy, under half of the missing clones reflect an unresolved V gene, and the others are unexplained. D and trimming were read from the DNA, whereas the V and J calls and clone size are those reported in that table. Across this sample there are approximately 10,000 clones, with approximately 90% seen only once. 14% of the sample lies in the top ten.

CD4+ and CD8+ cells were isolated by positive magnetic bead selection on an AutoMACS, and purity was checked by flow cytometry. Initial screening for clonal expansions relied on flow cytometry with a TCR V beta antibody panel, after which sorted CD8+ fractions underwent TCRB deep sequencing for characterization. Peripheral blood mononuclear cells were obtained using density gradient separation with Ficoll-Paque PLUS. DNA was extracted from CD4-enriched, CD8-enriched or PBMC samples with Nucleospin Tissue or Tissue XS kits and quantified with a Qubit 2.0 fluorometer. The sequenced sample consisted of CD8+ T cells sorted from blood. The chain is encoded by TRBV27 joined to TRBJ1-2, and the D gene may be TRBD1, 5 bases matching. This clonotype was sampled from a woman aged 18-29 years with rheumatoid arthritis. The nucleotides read TGTGCCAGCAGTTTAGGTGGGGCGGGGGGCTACACCTTC. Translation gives CASSLGGAGGYTF.